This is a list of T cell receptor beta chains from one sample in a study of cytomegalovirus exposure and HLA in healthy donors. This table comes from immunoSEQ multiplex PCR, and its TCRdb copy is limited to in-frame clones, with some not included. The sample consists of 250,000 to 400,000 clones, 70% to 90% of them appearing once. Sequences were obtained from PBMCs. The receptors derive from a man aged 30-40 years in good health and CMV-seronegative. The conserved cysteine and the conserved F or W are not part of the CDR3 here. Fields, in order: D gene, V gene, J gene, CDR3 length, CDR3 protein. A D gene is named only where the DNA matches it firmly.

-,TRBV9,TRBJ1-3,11,ASSVVTGNTIY
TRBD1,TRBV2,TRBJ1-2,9,ASRAGQAPI
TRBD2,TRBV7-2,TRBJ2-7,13,ASSSIRLAAYEQY
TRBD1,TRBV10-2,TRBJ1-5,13,ASSKDRGSNQPQH
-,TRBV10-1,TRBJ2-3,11,ASSQTGSDTQY
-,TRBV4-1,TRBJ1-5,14,ASSPILRTVSQPQH
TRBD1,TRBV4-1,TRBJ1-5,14,ASSQATGDRFAPQH
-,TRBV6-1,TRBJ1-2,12,ASTREYRYGGYT
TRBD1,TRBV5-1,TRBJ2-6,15,ASSFGQGASGANVLT
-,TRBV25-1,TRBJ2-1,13,ASRSSLNSYNEQF
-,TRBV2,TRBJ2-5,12,ASSGDKLRETQY